This T cell receptor (beta chain) stems from a study of type 1 and type 2 diabetes patients. The overall study: Participants included type 1 and type 2 diabetes patients plus nondiabetic controls. CD4+ or CD8+ T cells were positively selected from PBMCs with microbeads. Across the study, 15 million to 20 million paired-end reads were produced.

Roughly 10 milliliters of peripheral blood were collected from each participant. Per the germline V gene, CDR1 is LNHDA and CDR2 is SQIVND (reference sequence). V dropped 8 bases and J dropped 1; count of bases not matched to a gene: 4. CDR3 size: 14 residues. Genomic DNA was the PCR template. Amplification of the beta chain CDR3 used 30 forward and 13 reverse multiplex primers. TCRdb re-called the multiplex PCR reads through MiXCR, storing one row per CDR3 protein. The data contain fewer than 350,000 distinct CDR3 sequences, around 50% of them singletons. The chain couples TRBV19 to TRBJ2-3; 9 nucleotides agree with TRBD1. This TCR came from a man younger than 35 with type 2 diabetes. Sample: peripheral blood mononuclear cells (PBMCs). This chain's CDR3 is CASGQGIGTDTQYF. The CDR3 DNA sequence: TGTGCCAGTGGACAGGGGATCGGCACAGATACGCAGTATTTT.